The 8 T cell receptor beta chains in this list originate from one sample, sequenced in a study of early T cells in non-severe SARS-CoV-2 infection. TCRdb re-analysed the 5' RACE reads in MiXCR, keeping a single row per CDR3 protein. The sample consists of more than 70,000 distinct CDR3 sequences, approximately 10% of them appearing once. The sequencing used whole blood, collected at baseline. These receptors were collected from an adult who was a healthcare worker with PCR-confirmed SARS-CoV-2 infection or an uninfected control (not recorded which).

As DNA, the CDR3 is TGTGCCACCAAGCAGGGGTCTGACACTGAAGCTTTCTTT. Amino acids: CATKQGSDTEAFF. The chain has TRBV10-3 and TRBJ1-1, with D perhaps TRBD1 (6 bases). Germline CDR1 and CDR2: ENHRY and SYGVKD. The V end lost 10 bases, the J end lost 3 bases, and 15 bases lay between the germline ends. The CDR3 is 13 amino acids.

The chain couples TRBV5-1 to TRBJ2-1; D is possibly TRBD2 (5 bases). CDR3 length: 11 amino acids. CDR1 is SGHRS, CDR2 YFSETQ, per germline. Trimming left V 6 bases short and J 14 bases short, with 15 bases between. CDR3 DNA: TGCGCCAGCACCTCGGGGAACCGGGAGTTCTTC. Its protein product is CASTSGNREFF.

The chain joins TRBV27 to TRBJ1-4; D uncertain. V lost 1 base, J lost 0 bases, and 6 bases lay in between. The CDR3 spans 15 residues. Germline loops: CDR1 MNHEY, CDR2 SMNVEV (reference sequence). The CDR3 is CASSLYRATNEKLFF. CDR3 coding DNA: TGTGCCAGCAGTTTATATAGGGCAACTAATGAAAAACTGTTTTTT.

This clonotype was found many times. The chain has TRBV20-1 and TRBJ2-5; a possible D gene is TRBD2 (6 bases). CDR3 size: 16 residues. CDR1 is DFQATT and CDR2 is SNEGSKA in the germline V gene (reference sequence). V lost 0 bases to trimming and J lost 2 bases, with 16 bases between them. The CDR3 protein is CSARDRGRGVQETQYF. The CDR3 coding sequence is TGCAGTGCTAGAGATCGAGGGCGGGGAGTGCAAGAGACCCAGTACTTC.

Ten or more counts support this clonotype. This rearrangement joins TRBV3-1 to TRBJ2-7; tentatively, D is TRBD1 (5 bases). V lost 1 base, J lost 6 bases, and 10 bases lay in between. This CDR3 is built from 13 residues. The V gene's germline CDR1 is LGHDT and CDR2 YNNKEL (reference sequence). Here the CDR3 DNA reads TGTGCCAGCAGCCAAGTAGGGGTTAGCGAGCAGTACTTC. It specifies CASSQVGVSEQYF.

This clonotype was counted at least ten times. V is TRBV28 and J is TRBJ2-4; tentative D call: TRBD1 (5 bases). The CDR3 spans 16 residues. Trimming took 5 bases from V and 0 from J, leaving 14 bases between them. Germline CDR1 MDHEN, CDR2 SYDVKM. CDR3 DNA sequence: TGTGCCAGCAGTCCTCCTAGGACAAAAGCCAAAAACATTCAGTACTTC. Translating gives CASSPPRTKAKNIQYF.

This clonotype was observed a handful of times. The chain is built from TRBV2 and TRBJ2-2, with D possibly TRBD2 on 6 matching bases. The CDR3 runs to 16 residues. V gave up 6 bases and J gave up 6 bases, with 20 bases separating them. Looked up from germline, CDR1 is SNHLY and CDR2 is FYNNEI. The CDR3, as DNA: TGTGCCAGCAGCAGAAGCTTCTCTGGGGGGTCCGGGGAGCTGTTTTTT. This encodes CASSRSFSGGSGELFF.

This clonotype showed up just a few times. The chain is built from TRBV29-1 and TRBJ2-4; 7 bases agree with TRBD1. V shed 4 bases, J shed 4 bases, and the junction held 4 bases outside the gene matches. Looked up from germline, CDR1 is SQVTM and CDR2 is ANQGSEA. The CDR3 spans 13 residues. The CDR3 here is CSVVRDSKNIQYF. The CDR3 nucleotides read TGCAGCGTTGTCCGGGACAGTAAAAACATTCAGTACTTC.